One sample yielded the 13 T cell receptor beta chains listed below, sequenced in a study of blood T cell repertoires in COVID-19. Produced via immunoSEQ multiplex PCR; TCRdb's table is partial and in-frame only. The sample has approximately 100,000 clones, about 80% seen once. Sequenced input: peripheral blood. These receptor sequences come from a man between 65 and 85 years old with acute or convalescent COVID-19.

The gene calls are TRBV9 and TRBJ1-5, with D tentatively TRBD1 (5 bases). The CDR3 has 13 amino acids. Between the trimmed V and J ends, which lost 2 bases and 5 bases, there was a span of 8 bases. Germline-derived CDR1 and CDR2 are SGDLS and YYNGEE. The CDR3 sequence: CASSVQGYQPQHF. In DNA, the CDR3 is TGTGCCAGCAGCGTTCAGGGATATCAGCCCCAGCATTTT.

The rearrangement uses TRBV20-1 and TRBJ2-7; D may be TRBD2 (6 bases). The CDR3 spans 15 residues. V was cut by 3 bases and J by 0 bases, with 15 bases left in between. Germline loops: CDR1 DFQATT, CDR2 SNEGSKA (reference sequence). The CDR3 DNA is TGCAGTGCTAGTCGGGCGGGACGGGGCTCCTACGAGCAGTACTTC. It is translated as CSASRAGRGSYEQYF.

The chain recombines TRBV28 with TRBJ1-4; D gene uncertain. V was pared by 6 bases and J by 8 bases, with 13 bases between. The CDR3 covers 13 residues. In germline, CDR1 is MDHEN, CDR2 SYDVKM. The CDR3 reads CASRYTALEKLFF. CDR3 bases: TGTGCCAGCAGATACACCGCCCTCGAAAAACTGTTTTTT. Drawing the rest from reference TRBV28 and TRBJ1-4, the complete variable domain is DVKVTQSSRYLVKRTGEKVFLECVQDMDHENMFWYRQDPGLGLRLIYFSYDVKMKEKGDIPEGYSVSREKKERFSLILESASTNQTSMYLCASRYTALEKLFFGSGTQLSVL.

The genes are TRBV28 and TRBJ2-1; 12 nucleotides line up with TRBD2. Germline trimming cut 5 bases from V and 4 bases from J; bases unmatched to any gene: 12. The CDR3 consists of 18 residues. Per the germline V gene, CDR1 is MDHEN and CDR2 is SYDVKM. This CDR3 is CASSELAGGPPGYNEQFF. The CDR3 DNA follows: TGTGCCAGCAGTGAACTAGCGGGAGGCCCACCAGGTTACAATGAGCAGTTCTTC.

The chain employs TRBV19 and TRBJ2-7; the D gene is possibly TRBD1 (6 bases). The germline CDR1 and CDR2 sequences are LNHDA and SQIVND (reference sequence). The CDR3 totals 14 residues. The germline V and J ends were trimmed by 4 bases and 4 bases, with 14 bases remaining between them. CDR3 protein: CASSRTTGLYEQYF. The CDR3 region has the DNA TGTGCCAGTAGTAGAACAACAGGGCTTTACGAGCAGTACTTC. The variable domain in full, with the rest retrieved from reference TRBV19 and TRBJ2-7, is DGGITQSPKYLFRKEGQNVTLSCEQNLNHDAMYWYRQDPGQGLRLIYYSQIVNDFQKGDIAEGYSVSREKKESFPLTVTSAQKNPTAFYLCASSRTTGLYEQYFGPGTRLTVT.

The chain uses TRBV6-1 and TRBJ2-2; 9 bases fit TRBD2. The germline V gene encodes CDR1 MNHNS and CDR2 SASEGT. The V and J ends lost 4 bases and 2 bases, in that order; junction bases with no gene match: 8. This CDR3 contains 17 residues. Here the CDR3 reads CASSAVGGRANTGELFF. The CDR3 DNA reads TGTGCCAGCAGTGCGGTCGGCGGGAGGGCCAACACCGGGGAGCTGTTTTTT.

The gene calls are TRBV27 and TRBJ2-7; possibly TRBD2 for D (6 bases). Trimming cost V 5 bases and J 2 bases, with 22 bases left between them. From germline, CDR1 is MNHEY and CDR2 SMNVEV (reference sequence). This CDR3 is built from 17 residues. CDR3 sequence reads: CASSRFSGLEITYEQYF. The DNA for the CDR3 is TGTGCCAGCAGTCGATTCTCGGGACTCGAAATAACCTACGAGCAGTACTTC.

The chain carries TRBV15 and TRBJ1-1, with TRBD1 matching over 8 bases. V trimming: 4 bases; J trimming: 1 base; junction bases outside the gene matches: 5. Germline V lookup: CDR1 LNHNV, CDR2 YYDKDF (reference sequence). This CDR3 comprises 15 residues. The CDR3 sequence is CATSKLGQGNTEAFF. The CDR3 bases are TGTGCCACCAGCAAGTTAGGACAGGGGAACACTGAAGCTTTCTTT.

The chain combines TRBV6-6 with TRBJ1-5, with 8 bases fitting TRBD1. The germline CDR1 and CDR2 sequences are MNHNY and SVGAGI (reference sequence). With 2 bases clipped from V and 4 bases from J, the junction kept 7 bases outside the gene matches. CDR3 length: 16 residues. The CDR3 DNA is TGTGCCAGCAGTTACGGGTCTACAGGGGGAAATCAGCCCCAGCATTTT. It yields the protein CASSYGSTGGNQPQHF.

This chain connects TRBV9 to TRBJ1-1; a weak D match, TRBD1 (6 bases). The CDR3 covers 14 residues. CDR1 SGDLS and CDR2 YYNGEE come from the germline V gene. Trimming left V 4 bases short and J 1 base short, with 11 bases between. CDR3 nucleotides: TGTGCCAGCAGCCCAACGACAGGGAACACTGAAGCTTTCTTT. Translation gives CASSPTTGNTEAFF.

This chain links TRBV5-1 with TRBJ2-1, with 9 bases fitting TRBD1. J was trimmed by 2 bases and V by 4 bases; bases with no gene match: 4. Germline CDR1 reads SGHRS; CDR2 reads YFSETQ. The CDR3 totals 15 residues. CDR3 residues: CASSLGQGTYNEQFF. DNA for the CDR3: TGCGCCAGCAGCCTAGGACAGGGGACCTACAATGAGCAGTTCTTC.

This clone was observed a single time. The chain is built from TRBV5-8 and TRBJ1-1; D perhaps matches TRBD1 (6 bases). This CDR3 comprises 16 residues. Germline V CDR1 and CDR2: SGHTS, YDEGEE. The V and J ends lost 4 bases and 0 bases respectively, with 16 bases between them. CDR3 residues: CASSLLDRPMNTEAFF. The CDR3 region has the DNA TGTGCCAGCAGCCTACTTGACAGGCCCATGAACACTGAAGCTTTCTTT.

CDR3 bases: TGTGCCACCAGTGATTTTGGCGGGGCGGGGTCGCCCGGGGAGCTGTTTTTT. Residues: CATSDFGGAGSPGELFF. The rearrangement uses TRBV24-1 and TRBJ2-2; D is possibly TRBD2 (6 bases). The CDR3 runs to 17 residues. From germline, CDR1 is KGHDR and CDR2 SFDVKD. Trimming took off 1 base at V and 6 bases at J, with 17 bases between the two ends.